The 11 T cell receptor beta chains below were found in one sample sequenced in a study of T cell responses to AZD1222 COVID-19 vaccine. The method was immunoSEQ multiplex PCR; TCRdb's version includes in-frame clones alone and lacks a portion of them. Of 95,000 to 100,000 clones in the sample, roughly nine tenths are singletons; the top ten hold 10% to 15%. The material was peripheral blood, obtained on day 0 of AZD1222 vaccination. Source of these receptors: an adult in good health.

This sequence joins TRBV25-1 and TRBJ1-4; TRBD1 matches at 8 bases. Germline CDR1 reads MGHDK; CDR2 reads SYGVNS. With 8 bases clipped from V and 1 base from J, the junction kept 6 bases outside the gene matches. The CDR3 covers 15 residues. CDR3 sequence (DNA): TGTGCCAGCTCTCGGACAGGGCTAACTAATGAAAAACTGTTTTTT. It is translated as CASSRTGLTNEKLFF. Looking up the rest from reference TRBV25-1 and TRBJ1-4 gives the full variable domain: EADIYQTPRYLVIGTGKKITLECSQTMGHDKMYWYQQDPGMELHLIHYSYGVNSTEKGDLSSESTVSRIRTEHFPLTLESARPSHTSQYLCASSRTGLTNEKLFFGSGTQLSVL.

The genes are TRBV5-5 and TRBJ2-2, with D tentatively TRBD1 or TRBD2 (6 bases each). The CDR3 runs 14 residues. Looked up from germline, CDR1 is SGHKS and CDR2 is YYEKEE (reference sequence). Trimming left V 8 bases short and J 4 bases short, with 15 bases between. CDR3 bases: TGTGCCAGTTTTCGAAGGGGGGCCACCGGGGAGCTGTTTTTT. As protein: CASFRRGATGELFF.

The chain combines TRBV11-2 with TRBJ2-2, with D uncertain. This CDR3 has 14 amino acids. V shed 2 bases and J shed 4 bases, with 8 bases lying between them. Germline CDR1 reads SGHAT; CDR2 reads FQNNGV. CDR3 residues: CASSLLTITGELFF. DNA of the CDR3: TGTGCCAGCAGCTTATTAACCATCACCGGGGAGCTGTTTTTT.

The chain joins TRBV3-1 (or the pseudogene TRBV3-2) to TRBJ1-5; the D is unclear. The CDR3 runs 13 residues. V lost 5 bases, J lost 5 bases, and 10 bases lay in between. Germline CDR1 LGHDT, CDR2 YNNKEL (reference sequence). In DNA, the CDR3 is TGTGCCAGCAGCATAGGGATCGATCAGCCCCAGCATTTT. It yields the protein CASSIGIDQPQHF.

The chain is built from TRBV19 and TRBJ1-5, with D possibly matching TRBD1 (5 bases). Trimming cost V 5 bases and J 0 bases, with 20 bases left between them. Per germline, CDR1 LNHDA and CDR2 SQIVND (reference sequence). The CDR3 is 18 residues long. As DNA, the CDR3 is TGTGCCAGTAGTTTAAGGGGAAATACCTTGAATAGCAATCAGCCCCAGCATTTT. This encodes CASSLRGNTLNSNQPQHF.

The genes are TRBV20-1 and TRBJ2-5; D not certain. Trimming cost V 7 bases and J 5 bases, with 8 bases left between them. The CDR3 is 10 residues long. Germline assignment: CDR1 DFQATT and CDR2 SNEGSKA (reference sequence). CDR3: CSVRLETQYF. The CDR3 coding sequence is TGCAGTGTTAGGTTGGAGACCCAGTACTTC.

Comments on this clone: Other DNA variants within this sample encode the same CDR3. The chain combines TRBV11-2 with TRBJ1-1; 9 nucleotides align to TRBD1. Germline CDR1 and CDR2: SGHAT and FQNNGV. This CDR3 comprises 13 residues. After removal of 5 bases from V and 5 bases from J, the junction contained 3 bases not matched to a gene. The CDR3: CASSLTGGTEAFF. As DNA, the CDR3 is TGTGCCAGCAGCCTGACAGGGGGAACTGAAGCTTTCTTT.

In its sample, this clone was seen once. This CDR3 is CASSFEKLFF. CDR3 coding DNA: TGTGCCAGCAGTTTTGAAAAACTGTTTTTT. The chain carries TRBV7-9 and TRBJ1-4, with unresolved D. V was cut by 6 bases and J by 7 bases, with 3 bases left in between. The germline CDR1 and CDR2 sequences are SEHNR and FQNEAQ (reference sequence). CDR3 length equals 10 residues. Full variable domain (rest looked up from reference TRBV7-9 and TRBJ1-4): DTGVSQNPRHKITKRGQNVTFRCDPISEHNRLYWYRQTLGQGPEFLTYFQNEAQLEKSRLLSDRFSAERPKGSFSTLEIQRTEQGDSAMYLCASSFEKLFFGSGTQLSVL.

The chain has TRBV13 and TRBJ1-3, with TRBD1 as a possible D gene (5 bases). Looked up from germline, CDR1 is PRHDT and CDR2 is FYEKMQ (reference sequence). This CDR3 has 14 amino acids. Trimming shortened V by 4 bases and J by 2 bases, and 9 bases separated the two germline ends. In DNA form, the CDR3 reads TGTGCCAGCAGCTCCACGGGGCCTGGAAACACCATATATTTT. Amino acid sequence: CASSSTGPGNTIYF.

The chain uses TRBV27 and TRBJ1-1, with D unresolved. This CDR3 spans 13 amino acids. The V gene lost 0 bases and the J gene lost 1 base, with 3 bases spanning the gap. Germline V CDR1 and CDR2: MNHEY, SMNVEV (reference sequence). The DNA for the CDR3 is TGTGCCAGCAGTTTATCGAAGAACACTGAAGCTTTCTTT. This encodes CASSLSKNTEAFF.

The rearrangement uses TRBV11-2 and TRBJ1-1; D is ambiguous. The CDR3 is 11 residues long. Deletions cut 6 bases from V and 6 bases from J, with 8 bases between. The germline CDR1 and CDR2 sequences are SGHAT and FQNNGV. In DNA, the CDR3 is TGTGCCAGCAGTCACCCAGCTGAAGCTTTCTTT. It translates to CASSHPAEAFF.